Sequencing of this T cell receptor (beta chain) was carried out in a study of T cell responses to AZD1222 COVID-19 vaccine. The V end lost 4 bases, the J end lost 6 bases, and 19 bases lay between the germline ends. The length of the CDR3 is 16 residues. CDR1 is SNHLY, CDR2 FYNNEI, per germline. Clones were sequenced by immunoSEQ multiplex PCR, and TCRdb holds only the in-frame ones, with some missing. The sample lists 85,000 to 120,000 clones, about nine tenths occurring once. Sequences were derived from peripheral blood, sampled on day 0 of AZD1222 vaccination. The receptor was derived from an adult in good health. The chain is built from TRBV2 and TRBJ1-5; no firm D call. CDR3 region: CASSARASREGQPQHF. Written as DNA, the CDR3 is TGTGCCAGCAGTGCCCGGGCCTCAAGGGAGGGTCAGCCCCAGCATTTT.